The text below deals with one T cell receptor (beta chain). Its antigen is unknown. TCRdb keeps only in-frame clones here, not all; method: immunoSEQ multiplex PCR. The table shows about 24,000 clones, with approximately 80% occurring only once. This record belongs to a study of vaccination effects on CD4 cells after COVID-19. Turning to the study itself: All study participants received two doses of BNT162b2 or mRNA-1273 vaccine.

Study-level points and caveats: Vaccine- and infection-induced clones showed marked clonal contraction late following vaccination. Convalescent patients were few in the study, and early post-infection timepoints were absent.

CD4+ T cells specific for antigen were expanded with viral peptide pools by the ViraFEST assay before sequencing. Having been cultured for approximately ten days, the cells underwent CD4+ T cell isolation. People in the vaccine group had not been infected with SARS-CoV-2 before, and their nucleocapsid antibodies were negative. Cultures got half-medium changes with IL-2 on days 3 and 7. This CDR3 has 14 amino acids. Germline-derived CDR1 and CDR2 are SEHNR and FQNEAQ (reference sequence). V gave up 7 bases and J gave up 8 bases, with 17 bases separating them. Sequencing was performed on CD4+ T cells from PBMCs cultured with HCoV-NL63 spike peptides, taken before COVID-19 vaccination. The chain joins TRBV7-9 to TRBJ1-4; maybe TRBD1 (5 bases). This receptor was obtained from a human donor who received a COVID-19 vaccine. The CDR3 loop is CASTSGVIGEKLFF. The CDR3 DNA reads TGTGCCAGCACCTCGGGGGTCATTGGCGAAAAACTGTTTTTT.